The clone carrying this T cell receptor beta chain was counted between two and nine times. The antigen remains undetermined. CDR3 size: 16 residues. V lost 8 bases and J lost 0; bases outside the gene matches: 11. CDR1 is DFQATT, CDR2 SNEGSKA, per germline (reference sequence). This specimen comes from a study of regulatory T cells in long-lasting Graves disease. Indicated time point: persistent/refractory GD, antithyroid drugs over 5 years with positive TRAb. The TCR library was prepared using RNA isolated from PBMCs. Diagnosing Graves' disease relied on the American Thyroid Association guidelines. A blood draw put around 9.1 milliliters of peripheral blood into EDTA tubes. Assembly of TCR beta libraries relied on iRepertoire HTBI primers together with Arm-PCR of CDR3 regions. TCRdb re-analysed the multiplex PCR reads in MiXCR, keeping a single row per CDR3 protein. Of around 300,000 distinct CDR3 sequences in the sample, under 25% were seen once.

Notes on the study in general: No thyroid tissue was studied; the work used peripheral blood only. Patients with persistent disease showed a bias toward TRBV28, TRBJ1-2 and TRBJ2-5.

V and J are TRBV20-1 and TRBJ1-4, with 8 positions matching TRBD1. Sample: peripheral blood mononuclear cells (PBMCs), taken when the disease was refractory, from a patient treated with antithyroid drugs. The clonotype was recovered from a female donor with Graves disease. CDR3 amino acids: CSPHATGGATNEKLFF. CDR3 coding DNA: TGCAGTCCCCACGCCACAGGGGGAGCAACTAATGAAAAACTGTTTTTT.